This paragraph covers one TCR beta chain sequence. This entry comes from a study of cytomegalovirus exposure and HLA in healthy donors. Generated by immunoSEQ multiplex PCR, the TCRdb table keeps only in-frame clones and is missing some. In the table there are about 56,000 clones, just over 90% of which are singletons. Germline CDR1 reads MNHEY; CDR2 reads SMNVEV (reference sequence). The V and J ends lost 4 bases and 11 bases respectively, with 17 bases between them. There are 13 residues in the CDR3. The sample comprised PBMCs. This chain joins TRBV27 and TRBJ1-2, with D perhaps TRBD1 (6 bases). This clonotype was sampled from a woman aged 18-29 years in good health and CMV-seropositive. The CDR3 is CASSSTGRPFYTF. The DNA for the CDR3 is TGTGCCAGCAGTTCAACAGGGCGCCCTTTTTACACCTTC.